This entry lists 13 T cell receptor beta chains sequenced from one sample in a study of T-cell reconstitution after alpha-beta-depleted transplantation in children. A TCRbeta library incorporating unique molecular identifiers was prepared. Each CDR3 protein is one row after TCRdb ran MiXCR on the PCR reads. The repertoire has under 250,000 distinct CDR3 sequences, around a sixth of them found once; the top ten carry around 44%. This sample comprised PBMCs, mostly from graft donor cells, obtained 360 days after TCRalphabeta/CD19-depleted stem cell transplant. Every receptor here comes from a male patient aged 2 to 9 who had a stem cell transplant for acute lymphoblastic leukemia, so the T cells may come from the graft donor.

This chain joins TRBV20-1 and TRBJ1-3, with D possibly being TRBD1 (5 bases). Germline loops: CDR1 DFQATT, CDR2 SNEGSKA (reference sequence). Deletions cut 0 bases from V and 2 bases from J, with 17 bases between. The CDR3 consists of 17 residues. This CDR3 reads CSARDQGLPGAGNTIYF. DNA of the CDR3: TGCAGTGCTAGAGATCAGGGACTCCCTGGGGCTGGAAACACCATATATTTT.

This clonotype has a handful of counts. The chain joins TRBV6-1 to TRBJ2-3, with D possibly TRBD1 on 6 matching bases. The CDR3 loop spans 14 amino acids. CDR1 and CDR2 from the germline V gene are MNHNS and SASEGT. V lost 6 bases to trimming and J lost 2 bases, with 12 bases between them. Written as DNA, the CDR3 is TGTGCCAGCAGGACAGGACGGTTCACAGATACGCAGTATTTT. Its protein product is CASRTGRFTDTQYF.

The gene calls are TRBV12-3 or TRBV12-4 and TRBJ1-4; D remains ambiguous. The CDR3 runs to 12 residues. V shed 1 base and J shed 14 bases, with 11 bases lying between them. DNA for the CDR3: TGTGCCAGCAGTTTAGATAACAGCCTTCTGTTTTTT. This codes for CASSLDNSLLFF.

This clonotype appeared a single time. The chain joins TRBV29-1 to TRBJ2-7, with TRBD2 matching 15 bases. Germline V gene data show CDR1 as SQVTM and CDR2 as ANQGSEA. Germline trimming cut 6 bases from V and 1 base from J; bases unmatched to any gene: 4. The CDR3 loop spans 15 amino acids. The CDR3 DNA reads as TGCAGCGTAGGACTAGCGGGAGGGACTTCCTACGAGCAGTACTTC. Its protein is CSVGLAGGTSYEQYF.

This rearrangement joins TRBV6-2 or TRBV6-3 to TRBJ2-1, with 8 bases fitting TRBD2. CDR1 is MNHEY and CDR2 is SVGEGT in the germline V gene. This CDR3 is built from 14 residues. The V segment lost 10 bases and the J segment 2 bases; nucleotides outside the gene matches: 7. The CDR3 loop reads CATNSRGAYNEQFF. The CDR3 coding sequence is TGTGCCACTAATTCGCGGGGGGCCTACAATGAGCAGTTCTTC.

This clonotype showed up just a few times. The CDR3 reads CSARDGARQGRGNEQFF. Here the CDR3 DNA reads TGCAGTGCTAGAGATGGAGCCCGGCAAGGGCGGGGGAATGAGCAGTTCTTC. The chain joins TRBV20-1 to TRBJ2-1, with 7 bases aligning to TRBD2. With V trimmed by 0 bases and J by 7 bases, 15 bases remained unmatched. The CDR3 consists of 17 residues. Germline V gives CDR1 DFQATT, CDR2 SNEGSKA (reference sequence).

There are a few counts of this clonotype. The rearrangement joins TRBV5-1 to TRBJ1-1; no clear D gene. CDR3 size: 14 residues. The V and J ends lost 3 bases and 1 base respectively, with 10 bases between them. Germline V gene sequence: CDR1 SGHRS, CDR2 YFSETQ. In nucleotides, the CDR3 is TGCGCCAGCAGCTCAGACGGTAAGAACACTGAAGCTTTCTTT. It translates to CASSSDGKNTEAFF.

The V and J genes are TRBV6-2 or TRBV6-3 and TRBJ1-2, with TRBD1 matching 12 bases. The germline V gene encodes CDR1 MNHEY and CDR2 SVGEGT. There are 17 residues in the CDR3. Trimming took 0 bases from V and 3 from J; bases not matched to a gene: 5. This CDR3 reads CASSYSGTGGEDYGYTF. DNA of the CDR3: TGTGCCAGCAGTTACTCCGGGACAGGGGGCGAGGACTATGGCTACACCTTC.

The chain employs TRBV3-1 and TRBJ2-3; 8 bases map to TRBD1. The CDR3 length is 16 residues. V lost 1 base to trimming and J lost 11 bases; unmatched junction nucleotides: 14. Germline V lookup: CDR1 LGHDT, CDR2 YNNKEL (reference sequence). The CDR3 sequence: CASSQGGPGGTGGQYF. CDR3 sequence (DNA): TGTGCCAGCAGCCAAGGGGGTCCAGGGGGCACCGGCGGGCAGTATTTT.

This rearrangement joins TRBV11-2 to TRBJ2-2; no definite D call. In germline, CDR1 is SGHAT, CDR2 FQNNGV. This CDR3 has 17 amino acids. V was pared by 2 bases and J by 3 bases, with 16 bases between. Here the CDR3 DNA reads TGTGCCAGCAGCTTACGCACCCTGGCGGAGTACACCGGGGAGCTGTTTTTT. It is translated as CASSLRTLAEYTGELFF.

Many counts were recorded for this clonotype. The J gene is TRBJ2-7, the V gene TRBV27; TRBD2 aligns across 8 bases. The V gene end was trimmed by 10 bases and the J gene end by 2 bases; junction bases not matched to a gene: 7. The length of the CDR3 is 13 residues. Germline V gene lookup returns CDR1 MNHEY and CDR2 SMNVEV (reference sequence). CDR3 nucleotide sequence: TGTGCCACCCGGGAGGGGACCCCCTACGAGCAGTACTTC. Amino acid sequence: CATREGTPYEQYF.

This clonotype was seen only a few times. The chain employs TRBV12-3 or TRBV12-4 and TRBJ1-1, with 9 bases matching TRBD1. Germline trimming cut 2 bases from V and 0 bases from J; bases unmatched to any gene: 10. CDR3 size: 18 residues. The CDR3 sequence: CASSLIGDREAMNTEAFF. The CDR3 coding sequence is TGTGCCAGCAGTTTAATTGGGGACAGGGAGGCGATGAACACTGAAGCTTTCTTT.

The chain employs TRBV5-1 and TRBJ1-2; no clear D. Deletions cut 7 bases from V and 1 base from J, with 14 bases between. The CDR3 covers 14 residues. Germline CDR1 and CDR2: SGHRS and YFSETQ. This CDR3 is CASRPERINYGYTF. The CDR3 DNA reads as TGCGCCAGCCGGCCCGAGCGGATTAACTATGGCTACACCTTC.